A single sample is the source of the 15 T cell receptor beta chains below, sequenced in a study of T-cell memory formation after mild COVID-19. One entry per CDR3 protein results from TCRdb running MiXCR on the 5' RACE reads. Here the sample spans 49,000 or so distinct CDR3 sequences, around 7% being singletons. Sequenced material: PBMCs or a T cell subset sorted from them (not recorded which). The receptors shown here come from a man between 18 and 35 years old who had mild COVID-19 (a few samples of this study predate the infection). Cell type and time point are not known.

This clonotype has a single count. J is TRBJ1-3 and V is TRBV7-6; TRBD1 might be the D (5 bases). Trimming left V 3 bases short and J 2 bases short, with 14 bases between. The germline gives CDR1 SGHVS, CDR2 FNYEAQ. CDR3 length: 16 residues. CDR3: CASSFGQGRTGNTIYF. The CDR3 DNA is TGTGCCAGCAGCTTTGGGCAGGGAAGGACTGGAAACACCATATATTTT.

This clonotype turned up a few times. The chain uses TRBV12-3 or TRBV12-4 and TRBJ2-3; 10 bases match TRBD1. The CDR3 has 15 residues. The V segment lost 5 bases and the J segment 2 bases; nucleotides outside the gene matches: 4. The CDR3 is CASSPGQGFTDTQYF. The CDR3 nucleotides read TGTGCCAGCAGTCCGGGACAGGGGTTCACAGATACGCAGTATTTT.

This clonotype was seen more than once but under ten times. V and J are TRBV9 and TRBJ2-5, with 7 positions matching TRBD2. The CDR3 spans 16 residues. Germline V gene lookup returns CDR1 SGDLS and CDR2 YYNGEE. Losses at the gene ends were 0 bases for V and 5 bases for J; bases not matched to a gene: 10. CDR3 coding DNA: TGTGCCAGCAGCGTAGTAAGCGGGGCCGGCGGGGAGACCCAGTACTTC. It specifies CASSVVSGAGGETQYF.

This clonotype has at least ten counts. The gene calls are TRBV7-6 and TRBJ2-3; D remains ambiguous. The germline gives CDR1 SGHVS, CDR2 FNYEAQ. The CDR3 is 14 residues long. The V end was cut by 2 bases, the J end by 3 bases, with 9 bases between. CDR3 DNA: TGTGCCAGCAGCTTAAATAGCCCGACAGATACGCAGTATTTT. This gives the protein CASSLNSPTDTQYF.

This chain links TRBV5-6 with TRBJ1-2, with 9 bases identical to TRBD1. The CDR3 covers 16 residues. V shed 0 bases and J 7 bases; nucleotides not matched to a gene: 10. The germline CDR1 and CDR2 sequences are SGHDT and YYEEEE. DNA for the CDR3: TGTGCCAGCAGCTTGGGTGCACAGGGGGCTCGGGTTGGCTACACCTTC. Amino acids: CASSLGAQGARVGYTF.

This clonotype was counted ten times or more. The V and J genes are TRBV11-2 and TRBJ2-5; D possibly uses TRBD1 or TRBD2 (6 bases each). Trimming removed 7 bases at V and 4 bases at J, with 13 bases between. This CDR3 is 13 amino acids long. Germline values: CDR1 SGHAT, CDR2 FQNNGV. The CDR3 region has the DNA TGTGCCAGCAAAGGAGGGGGGAGAGAGACCCAGTACTTC. Residues: CASKGGGRETQYF.

In this sample, this clonotype turned up a few times. The V call is TRBV24-1, the J call TRBJ2-1, with 10 positions matching TRBD1. CDR3 length equals 14 residues. Germline V gene sequence: CDR1 KGHDR, CDR2 SFDVKD. V trimming: 5 bases; J trimming: 6 bases; junction bases outside the gene matches: 3. The CDR3 is CATSGTGGFNEQFF. The CDR3 DNA sequence: TGTGCCACCAGTGGGACAGGGGGTTTCAATGAGCAGTTCTTC.

This clonotype occurred many times. The chain couples TRBV20-1 to TRBJ2-5; D is ambiguous. V shed 6 bases and J shed 5 bases, with 7 bases lying between them. CDR3 length: 10 residues. From germline, CDR1 is DFQATT and CDR2 SNEGSKA (reference sequence). CDR3 amino acids: CSALRETQYF. The CDR3 bases are TGCAGTGCGCTTAGGGAGACCCAGTACTTC.

In its sample, this clonotype was seen many times. The genes are TRBV5-5 and TRBJ1-5; D unclear. Germline V CDR1 and CDR2: SGHKS, YYEKEE (reference sequence). The V and J ends lost 2 bases and 3 bases respectively, with 18 bases between them. The CDR3 is 17 residues long. In DNA form, the CDR3 reads TGTGCCAGCAGCTTTGGAGAAGGGCTCGTTAACAATCAGCCCCAGCATTTT. This gives the protein CASSFGEGLVNNQPQHF.

This clonotype was found a few times. The V and J genes are TRBV12-3 or TRBV12-4 and TRBJ2-1; D is ambiguous. V was trimmed by 0 bases and J by 5 bases, leaving 2 bases between them. This CDR3 is 12 amino acids long. The CDR3 protein is CASSLADNEQFF. In DNA form, the CDR3 reads TGTGCCAGCAGTTTAGCAGACAATGAGCAGTTCTTC.

The table lists this clonotype with many counts. The chain joins TRBV7-6 to TRBJ2-2; D is perhaps TRBD1 (5 bases). The CDR3 totals 13 residues. Germline V gene sequence: CDR1 SGHVS, CDR2 FNYEAQ. Trimming stripped 6 bases from V and 4 bases from J, with 9 bases between. The CDR3 sequence is CASRGPSTGELFF. The CDR3 DNA reads TGTGCCAGCAGGGGGCCGAGCACCGGGGAGCTGTTTTTT.

The V and J genes are TRBV9 and TRBJ2-3, with a tentative D call TRBD2 (6 bases). The CDR3 has 15 residues. The V and J ends lost 2 bases and 1 base respectively, with 11 bases between them. Looked up from germline, CDR1 is SGDLS and CDR2 is YYNGEE. CDR3 loop: CASSVGGVGTDTQYF. The CDR3 DNA follows: TGTGCCAGCAGCGTCGGAGGGGTGGGCACAGATACGCAGTATTTT.

The V gene is TRBV5-1, the J gene TRBJ2-3; tentative D call: TRBD2 (6 bases). The V and J ends lost 3 bases and 6 bases respectively, with 11 bases between them. Germline V gives CDR1 SGHRS, CDR2 YFSETQ. CDR3 size: 13 residues. The CDR3 spells CASSSRDSDTQYF. In nucleotides, the CDR3 is TGCGCCAGCAGCTCCCGGGACTCGGATACGCAGTATTTT.

The rearrangement uses TRBV20-1 and TRBJ2-2, with D possibly matching TRBD2 (6 bases). V lost 3 bases and J 4 bases, leaving 24 bases between the germline ends. The CDR3 length is 18 residues. Per germline, CDR1 DFQATT and CDR2 SNEGSKA (reference sequence). CDR3 DNA sequence: TGCAGTGCTAGGGATTCCAGAAGACTACGGAGGGGCACCGGGGAGCTGTTTTTT. As protein: CSARDSRRLRRGTGELFF.

This clonotype was observed a handful of times. The rearrangement joins TRBV20-1 to TRBJ1-4, with a tentative D call TRBD1 (6 bases). There are 14 residues in the CDR3. Trimming took off 8 bases at V and 6 bases at J, with 19 bases between the two ends. Looked up from germline, CDR1 is DFQATT and CDR2 is SNEGSKA (reference sequence). The CDR3 nucleotides are TGCAGTACCCGCCGCCGGACAGCCGATGAAAAACTGTTTTTT. It yields the protein CSTRRRTADEKLFF.